These 25 T cell receptor beta chains were all obtained from the same sample, sequenced in a study of blood T cell repertoires in COVID-19. Assay used: immunoSEQ multiplex PCR; TCRdb lists only in-frame clones, some missing. The table lists over 150,000 clones, more than 75% of them singletons. The sample taken for sequencing was peripheral blood. The receptor set was obtained from a woman between 65 and 79 years old with COVID-19, enrolled during active disease.

This chain connects TRBV28 to TRBJ2-7, with a possible D match to TRBD1 (5 bases). Per the germline V gene, CDR1 is MDHEN and CDR2 is SYDVKM. Trimming removed 7 bases at V and 2 bases at J, with 18 bases between. The CDR3 runs to 15 residues. This CDR3 is CASNPHLGAAYEQYF. The CDR3 DNA is TGTGCCAGCAATCCGCATTTAGGGGCCGCCTACGAGCAGTACTTC.

This chain joins TRBV7-2 and TRBJ1-3, with 7 bases lining up with TRBD1. Germline assignment: CDR1 SGHTA and CDR2 FQGNSA. The CDR3 runs to 15 residues. V shed 6 bases and J 2 bases; nucleotides not matched to a gene: 7. DNA for the CDR3: TGTGCCAGCAGGTTCCAGGGGGACGCTGGAAACACCATATATTTT. Encoded protein: CASRFQGDAGNTIYF.

There are a few counts of this clone. The gene calls are TRBV6-5 and TRBJ2-7, with TRBD2 matching over 9 bases. The germline gives CDR1 MNHEY, CDR2 SVGAGI. Trimming removed 6 bases from V and 3 bases from J; junction bases left unmatched: 0. The CDR3 length is 12 residues. The CDR3 reads CASRTSGYEQYF. The CDR3 nucleotides are TGTGCCAGCAGGACTAGCGGCTACGAGCAGTACTTC.

The rearrangement joins TRBV9 to TRBJ2-7; 15 nucleotides match TRBD2. With 2 bases clipped from V and 4 bases from J, the junction kept 7 bases outside the gene matches. This CDR3 is built from 17 residues. Germline CDR1 SGDLS, CDR2 YYNGEE. The CDR3 coding sequence is TGTGCCAGCAGCGTCGGACTAGCGGGAGGGCCGGGGTACGAGCAGTACTTC. Amino acid sequence: CASSVGLAGGPGYEQYF.

In DNA form, the CDR3 reads TGTGCCAGCAGCTTGGCCAGGGGCCGCCCGACTAACTATGGCTACACCTTC. Amino acids: CASSLARGRPTNYGYTF. The chain joins TRBV5-4 to TRBJ1-2; maybe TRBD1 (6 bases). V lost 0 bases and J 0 bases, leaving 15 bases between the germline ends. Germline lookup yields CDR1 SGHNT and CDR2 YYREEE (reference sequence). The CDR3 is made up of 17 amino acids.

CDR3 in amino acids: CASSFGQGRGNTIYF. For the CDR3, the DNA is TGTGCCAGCAGCTTCGGACAGGGGCGCGGAAACACCATATATTTT. The chain is built from TRBV5-6 and TRBJ1-3, with TRBD1 matching over 9 bases. CDR3 length: 15 residues. Germline V gene sequence: CDR1 SGHDT, CDR2 YYEEEE. The junction had 4 bases not matched to a gene; V was cut back by 2 bases and J by 4 bases.

V is TRBV19 and J is TRBJ1-5, with D maybe TRBD1 (5 bases). V lost 5 bases, J lost 3 bases, and 11 bases lay in between. CDR1 is LNHDA, CDR2 SQIVND, per germline (reference sequence). The CDR3 has 14 amino acids. The CDR3 nucleotides read TGTGCCAGTAGTTTGACAGAACTCAATCAGCCCCAGCATTTT. It codes for CASSLTELNQPQHF.

This clone appeared many times. The chain couples TRBV28 to TRBJ1-2; 10 bases fit TRBD1. Germline values: CDR1 MDHEN, CDR2 SYDVKM. The CDR3 consists of 13 residues. The ends lost 8 bases at V and 7 bases at J; junction bases unmatched: 7. Written as DNA, the CDR3 is TGTGCCAGCTCCGACAGGGGGCTTGGTGGCTACACCTTC. Translating it yields CASSDRGLGGYTF.

The chain couples TRBV10-3 to TRBJ1-5, with D perhaps matching TRBD1 (6 bases). Trimming removed 0 bases at V and 4 bases at J, with 13 bases between. Germline CDR1 is ENHRY and CDR2 is SYGVKD. CDR3 length equals 16 residues. The CDR3 nucleotides read TGTGCCATCAGTGAGTCTAGGGCAGGGGATAATCAGCCCCAGCATTTT. Protein: CAISESRAGDNQPQHF.

V usage is TRBV6-5 and J usage is TRBJ2-1, with 8 bases fitting TRBD2. Trimming removed 8 bases from V and 2 bases from J; junction bases left unmatched: 5. The CDR3 runs 14 residues. CDR1 and CDR2 from the germline V gene are MNHEY and SVGAGI. The CDR3 is CASLTSGAYNEQFF. The CDR3 region has the DNA TGTGCCAGCTTAACTAGCGGTGCCTACAATGAGCAGTTCTTC.

This sequence joins TRBV28 and TRBJ1-1, with D uncertain. V dropped 3 bases and J dropped 3 bases, with 2 bases sitting between them. Germline V gene data show CDR1 as MDHEN and CDR2 as SYDVKM. The CDR3 contains 11 residues. CDR3 in DNA: TGTGCCAGCAGTTTCTACACTGAAGCTTTCTTT. Residues: CASSFYTEAFF.

The chain combines TRBV11-2 with TRBJ2-1; no clear D gene. V lost 5 bases, J lost 4 bases, and 9 bases lay in between. The CDR3 is made up of 13 amino acids. Germline CDR1 SGHAT, CDR2 FQNNGV. The CDR3 reads CASSASLYNEQFF. Written as DNA, the CDR3 is TGTGCCAGCAGCGCGTCACTATACAATGAGCAGTTCTTC.

The rearrangement joins TRBV5-1 to TRBJ2-7, with D tentatively TRBD1 (6 bases). Trimming left V 3 bases short and J 1 base short, with 8 bases between. The CDR3 runs 13 residues. Germline CDR1 is SGHRS and CDR2 is YFSETQ. In DNA, the CDR3 is TGCGCCAGCAGCTGGGACATTTCCTACGAGCAGTACTTC. Its protein is CASSWDISYEQYF.

The V call is TRBV19, the J call TRBJ2-1; 10 bases are shared with TRBD2. Germline V gene data show CDR1 as LNHDA and CDR2 as SQIVND (reference sequence). The V gene end was trimmed by 3 bases and the J gene end by 8 bases; junction bases not matched to a gene: 19. This CDR3 contains 19 residues. Here the CDR3 DNA reads TGTGCCAGTAGTATTCGACTCTCCGCTACTAGCGGGAACCCCTATGAGCAGTTCTTC. Residues: CASSIRLSATSGNPYEQFF.

The chain recombines TRBV5-1 with TRBJ2-2; D perhaps matches TRBD2 (5 bases). Germline V gene sequence: CDR1 SGHRS, CDR2 YFSETQ. V shed 0 bases and J shed 4 bases, with 13 bases lying between them. This CDR3 is built from 16 residues. The DNA for the CDR3 is TGCGCCAGCAGCTTGGAGGTGCCGAGGGTCACCGGGGAGCTGTTTTTT. Residues: CASSLEVPRVTGELFF.

The chain is built from TRBV6-2 or TRBV6-3 and TRBJ2-3; TRBD2 matches 13 bases. The CDR3 covers 17 residues. CDR1 is MNHEY and CDR2 is SVGEGT in the germline V gene. Unmatched junction bases numbered 10, after V lost 5 bases and J lost 5 bases. The DNA for the CDR3 is TGTGCCAGCAGTGCCGGGACTAGCGGGGCCAGCGGAGATACGCAGTATTTT. This codes for CASSAGTSGASGDTQYF.

The rearrangement uses TRBV5-5 and TRBJ1-1, with a possible D match to TRBD1 (6 bases). V lost 1 base to trimming and J lost 5 bases, with 12 bases between them. Germline loops: CDR1 SGHKS, CDR2 YYEKEE (reference sequence). This CDR3 is 14 amino acids long. The CDR3 sequence: CASSLLGATTEAFF. CDR3 in DNA: TGTGCCAGCAGCTTGTTGGGGGCAACTACTGAAGCTTTCTTT. Full variable domain (outside the CDR3, taken from reference TRBV5-5 and TRBJ1-1): DAGVTQSPTHLIKTRGQQVTLRCSPISGHKSVSWYQQVLGQGPQFIFQYYEKEERGRGNFPDRFSARQFPNYSSELNVNALLLGDSALYLCASSLLGATTEAFFGQGTRLTVV.

The V call is TRBV6-5, the J call TRBJ1-1, with D uncertain. The CDR3 sequence is 16 residues long. V was clipped by 2 bases and J by 1 base, with 14 bases between them. Germline loops: CDR1 MNHEY, CDR2 SVGAGI. Here the CDR3 reads CASSYGYHTANTEAFF. The CDR3, as DNA: TGTGCCAGCAGTTACGGCTACCATACAGCGAACACTGAAGCTTTCTTT.

The chain employs TRBV6-5 and TRBJ1-2, with a tentative D call TRBD1 (5 bases). The germline V gene has CDR1 MNHEY and CDR2 SVGAGI. V was shortened by 6 bases and J by 4 bases, with 15 bases between the two germline ends. The CDR3 covers 14 residues. DNA for the CDR3: TGTGCCAGCAGCCCAAGTACAGGTTCCTATGGCTACACCTTC. The encoded protein is CASSPSTGSYGYTF.

This clone has just one count. The V gene is TRBV5-8, the J gene TRBJ1-5, with D perhaps TRBD1 (6 bases). Trimming pared 0 bases from V and 2 bases from J, leaving 24 bases between. CDR1 and CDR2 from the germline V gene are SGHTS and YDEGEE. The CDR3 covers 20 residues. CDR3 protein: CASSLEGVGRGAGGNQPQHF. The CDR3 bases are TGTGCCAGCAGCTTGGAAGGGGTAGGGCGGGGGGCCGGAGGCAATCAGCCCCAGCATTTT.

The chain has TRBV28 and TRBJ1-5; D gene uncertain. Germline CDR1 is MDHEN and CDR2 is SYDVKM. This CDR3 is built from 14 residues. V lost 2 bases and J 3 bases, leaving 8 bases between the germline ends. The CDR3 DNA reads TGTGCCAGCAGTTTAGGAGGGCTCAATCAGCCCCAGCATTTT. This translates into CASSLGGLNQPQHF. The full variable domain, completed using reference TRBV28 and TRBJ1-5, is DVKVTQSSRYLVKRTGEKVFLECVQDMDHENMFWYRQDPGLGLRLIYFSYDVKMKEKGDIPEGYSVSREKKERFSLILESASTNQTSMYLCASSLGGLNQPQHFGDGTRLSIL.

CDR3 bases: TGTGCCAGCAGCCAATCCCCGGAGGAAACCTATGGCTACACCTTC. This codes for CASSQSPEETYGYTF. The V and J genes are TRBV3-1 (or the pseudogene TRBV3-2) and TRBJ1-2; no clear D gene. The germline V gene has CDR1 LGHDT and CDR2 YNNKEL (reference sequence). The CDR3 loop spans 15 amino acids. V was pared by 2 bases and J by 4 bases, with 14 bases between.

The chain combines TRBV5-1 with TRBJ2-7; possible D gene TRBD1, 5 bases. Looked up from germline, CDR1 is SGHRS and CDR2 is YFSETQ. The CDR3 runs to 13 residues. Trimming cost V 4 bases and J 3 bases, with 11 bases left between them. The CDR3 region is CASSQVGDYEQYF. CDR3 DNA: TGCGCCAGCAGCCAGGTAGGGGACTACGAGCAGTACTTC.

The CDR3 nucleotides read TGTGCCAGCAGTGCTCAAACCGGGACAGAATACAATGAGCAGTTCTTC. Translating gives CASSAQTGTEYNEQFF. The rearrangement joins TRBV25-1 to TRBJ2-1; 7 nucleotides match TRBD1. The CDR3 has 16 amino acids. The germline CDR1 and CDR2 sequences are MGHDK and SYGVNS. V lost 4 bases and J lost 4; bases outside the gene matches: 10.

The chain employs TRBV6-4 and TRBJ2-3; 8 bases map to TRBD1. The trim removed 5 bases at V and 9 bases at J, leaving 4 bases unmatched. This CDR3 has 12 residues. Germline CDR1 is MRHNA and CDR2 is SNTAGT. CDR3 region: CASSQGAGTQYF. The CDR3 DNA follows: TGTGCCAGCAGTCAGGGGGCCGGGACGCAGTATTTT.